This is a list of T cell receptor beta chains from one sample in a study of T cell repertoires in cytomegalovirus infection. TCRdb re-called the reads through MiXCR, storing one row per CDR3 protein. The sample has some 600,000 distinct CDR3 sequences, approximately 24% seen once. The sequenced sample was CD8+ T cells from PBMCs. Receptors originate from a human donor in good health (CMV status not recorded). Some clones in this sample may be carry-over from other donors' samples. Each CDR3 is given with its conserved first and last residue. D genes are given only for firm matches. Only some rows state a clone size, as once, few, many or a class for expanded clones.

v_call,clone_size,j_call,d_call,cdr3_nt,cdr3_aa
TRBV14,-,TRBJ2-2,-,TGTGCCAGCAGCCAGATCGGAGGGAACACCGGGGAGCTGTTTTTT,CASSQIGGNTGELFF
TRBV7-6,few,TRBJ1-5,-,TGTGCCAGCAGCTTTAGCGACAGCCGTAATCAGCCCCAGCATTTT,CASSFSDSRNQPQHF
TRBV28,few,TRBJ2-4,-,TGTGCCAGCAGTTTATGGGAAGGGGCCAAAAACATTCAGTACTTC,CASSLWEGAKNIQYF
TRBV2,-,TRBJ1-1,TRBD1,TGTGCCAGCAGACCCCCGGGACAGGGGGCGAGCACTGAAGCTTTCTTT,CASRPPGQGASTEAFF
TRBV12-3/TRBV12-4,few,TRBJ2-3,TRBD2,TGTGCCAGCAGTTGGTTAGCGGGGGGGCAAACAGATACGCAGTATTTT,CASSWLAGGQTDTQYF
TRBV29-1,-,TRBJ2-6,-,TGCAGCGTTGTCCCGGGGGAAGGACCTGGGGCCAACGTCCTGACTTTC,CSVVPGEGPGANVLTF
TRBV20-1,-,TRBJ2-1,TRBD2,TGCAGTGCTAGAGATCCCGGGACTAGCGGGGGGCCTCCAGCCCACAATGAGCAGTTCTTC,CSARDPGTSGGPPAHNEQFF
TRBV3-1,few,TRBJ2-1,TRBD2,TGTGCCAGCAGCGAAGACGGACTAGCGGGAAACAATGAGCAGTTCTTC,CASSEDGLAGNNEQFF
TRBV12-3/TRBV12-4,few,TRBJ2-1,TRBD1,TGTGCCAGCAGCAGGGGGTCGGAGCAGTTCTTC,CASSRGSEQFF
TRBV6-5,-,TRBJ1-1,-,TGTGCCAGCAGTTTACTAGGGGGGTCGGCGACTGAAGCTTTCTTT,CASSLLGGSATEAFF
TRBV7-3,-,TRBJ1-2,TRBD1,TGTGCCAGCAGCCTTTCAGGGACAGCGAACTATGGCTACACCTTC,CASSLSGTANYGYTF
TRBV6-8,few,TRBJ2-3,TRBD2,TGTGCCAGCAGTTACGGCGGGGGGGTTCCAGATACGCAGTATTTT,CASSYGGGVPDTQYF
TRBV7-2,many,TRBJ2-3,TRBD2,TGTGCCAGCAGCCCCACCAGCGGGAACACAGATACGCAGTATTTT,CASSPTSGNTDTQYF
TRBV14,-,TRBJ1-2,-,TGTGCCAGCAGCCCAGACCGACAGGACTATGGCTACACCTTC,CASSPDRQDYGYTF
TRBV28,-,TRBJ1-5,-,TGTGCCAGCAGTGCCATGGCAGGGATTAATCAGCCCCAGCATTTT,CASSAMAGINQPQHF
TRBV2,-,TRBJ2-4,TRBD2,TGTGCCAGCAGTGAAATGGTAGCGGGGGAAAACATTCAGTACTTC,CASSEMVAGENIQYF
TRBV5-1,few,TRBJ2-7,-,TGTGCCAGCAGCTTGGAAGGGGTTACCTACGAGCAGTACTTC,CASSLEGVTYEQYF